Shown below are 8 T cell receptor beta chains from a single sample sequenced in a study of shared clonotypes between healthy human individuals. TCRdb keeps only in-frame clones here, not all; method: immunoSEQ multiplex PCR. Of around 500,000 clones in the sample, approximately 80% are singletons; the top ten hold about an eighth. Sequenced: PBMCs. These receptors originate from a woman between 40 and 50 years old in good health. Some clones in this sample may be carry-over from other donors' samples.

This chain joins TRBV5-4 and TRBJ2-1; the D is unclear. The CDR3 is 9 residues long. The V end lost 0 bases, the J end lost 15 bases, and 4 bases lay between the germline ends. Germline-derived CDR1 and CDR2 are SGHNT and YYREEE (reference sequence). For the CDR3, the DNA is TGTGCCAGCAGCTTGGGGTCGTTCTTC. It codes for CASSLGSFF.

The V call is TRBV30, the J call TRBJ2-1; no clear D. Trimming stripped 4 bases from V and 7 bases from J, with 14 bases between. Germline lookup yields CDR1 GTSNPN and CDR2 SVGIG (reference sequence). The CDR3 consists of 13 residues. Written as DNA, the CDR3 is TGTGCCTGGACTCGGTCACTAAAAAATGAGCAGTTCTTC. Translated: CAWTRSLKNEQFF.

This clone was detected only once. The gene calls are TRBV15 and TRBJ2-5; D remains ambiguous. From germline, CDR1 is LNHNV and CDR2 YYDKDF (reference sequence). V was cut by 0 bases and J by 2 bases, with 4 bases left in between. CDR3 length equals 13 residues. CDR3: CATSRDQQETQYF. The CDR3 bases are TGTGCCACCAGCAGAGATCAGCAAGAGACCCAGTACTTC.

This chain connects TRBV10-3 to TRBJ2-6; D remains ambiguous. Per germline, CDR1 ENHRY and CDR2 SYGVKD. With 0 bases removed from V and 0 bases from J, the gap between germline ends came to 15 bases. The CDR3 length is 19 residues. CDR3: CAISESGQTYSSGANVLTF. The CDR3 DNA reads TGTGCCATCAGTGAGTCGGGTCAGACATATAGCTCTGGGGCCAACGTCCTGACTTTC.

Remarks on this clone: A much bigger clone sits one base away, suggesting this may be a read error. This rearrangement joins TRBV27 to TRBJ2-7; 8 positions agree with TRBD2. Per the germline V gene, CDR1 is MNHEY and CDR2 is SMNVEV (reference sequence). The CDR3 sequence is 16 residues long. The CDR3, as DNA: TGTGCCTGCAGTTCCCCTGGGGGCGGGAGGCGCTACGAGCAGTACTTC. It encodes CACSSPGGGRRYEQYF.

The CDR3 DNA follows: TGTGCCTGGAGTGGACCTAGCGTGACAGATACGCAGTATTTT. It codes for CAWSGPSVTDTQYF. This sequence joins TRBV30 and TRBJ2-3; tentative D call: TRBD2 (6 bases). Germline CDR1 is GTSNPN and CDR2 is SVGIG (reference sequence). Trimming removed 1 base at V and 3 bases at J, with 11 bases between. This CDR3 spans 14 amino acids.

The V call is TRBV27, the J call TRBJ1-4; 8 bases are a match to TRBD1. Germline V gene data show CDR1 as MNHEY and CDR2 as SMNVEV (reference sequence). This CDR3 is built from 15 residues. The junction had 9 bases not matched to a gene; V was cut back by 5 bases and J by 7 bases. CDR3 protein: CASSRRRGPIEKLFF. The CDR3 nucleotides read TGTGCCAGCAGTCGTCGCAGGGGGCCCATTGAAAAACTGTTTTTT.

The chain carries TRBV7-3 and TRBJ2-5; D uncertain. The CDR3 is 13 amino acids. Trimming shortened V by 1 base and J by 5 bases, and 8 bases separated the two germline ends. Germline CDR1 SGHTA, CDR2 FQGTGA. This CDR3 reads CASSLNPRETQYF. CDR3 sequence (DNA): TGTGCCAGCAGCTTAAATCCGAGGGAGACCCAGTACTTC.